This passage covers 26 T cell receptor beta chains from one sample sequenced in a study of cytomegalovirus exposure and HLA in healthy donors. 13 Jbeta primers and 60 Vbeta primers were used for the PCR. The repertoire was sequenced with immunoSEQ multiplex PCR; TCRdb's copy has only in-frame clones and lacks some. Its table records roughly 50,000 clones. Sequencing was carried out using PBMCs. The receptors were gathered from a middle-aged man in good health and CMV-seropositive.

The chain combines TRBV20-1 with TRBJ2-1, with a possible D match to TRBD2 (6 bases). Germline CDR1 is DFQATT and CDR2 is SNEGSKA (reference sequence). Trimming removed 8 bases at V and 4 bases at J, with 9 bases between. This CDR3 spans 11 amino acids. CDR3 sequence reads: CSYSGYNEQFF. The DNA for the CDR3 is TGCAGTTATAGCGGATACAATGAGCAGTTCTTC.

V and J are TRBV4-2 and TRBJ2-7; 16 nucleotides match TRBD2. The length of the CDR3 is 17 residues. Germline assignment: CDR1 LGHNA and CDR2 YNFKEQ. The V and J ends lost 4 bases and 3 bases, in that order; junction bases with no gene match: 6. The CDR3 loop reads CASSRGTSGGALYEQYF. The CDR3 region has the DNA TGTGCCAGCAGCCGCGGGACTAGCGGGGGGGCCCTCTACGAGCAGTACTTC.

The rearrangement uses TRBV10-3 and TRBJ2-1; weak D call: TRBD1 (6 bases). CDR3 length equals 15 residues. Per the germline V gene, CDR1 is ENHRY and CDR2 is SYGVKD. V was clipped by 6 bases and J by 7 bases, with 19 bases between them. DNA for the CDR3: TGTGCCATCAGGGACAATGCCTTAGGGGGTAATGAGCAGTTCTTC. Its protein product is CAIRDNALGGNEQFF.

J is TRBJ2-1 and V is TRBV5-1, with D maybe TRBD2 (6 bases). Germline V gives CDR1 SGHRS, CDR2 YFSETQ. The V gene lost 0 bases and the J gene lost 9 bases, with 13 bases spanning the gap. The CDR3 spans 14 residues. CDR3 amino acids: CASSLGTSRGEQFF. CDR3 nucleotide sequence: TGCGCCAGCAGCTTGGGCACTAGCCGGGGTGAGCAGTTCTTC. Filled out from reference TRBV5-1 and TRBJ2-1, the complete variable domain reads KAGVTQTPRYLIKTRGQQVTLSCSPISGHRSVSWYQQTPGQGLQFLFEYFSETQRNKGNFPGRFSGRQFSNSRSEMNVSTLELGDSALYLCASSLGTSRGEQFFGPGTRLTVL.

The V and J genes are TRBV7-8 and TRBJ1-3, with D unclear. CDR1 and CDR2 (germline): SGHVS, FQNEAQ. Trimming took off 5 bases at V and 4 bases at J, with 15 bases between the two ends. The CDR3 has 15 amino acids. DNA for the CDR3: TGTGCCAGCAGCCCCTTTTCTAATCCCGGAAACACCATATATTTT. Amino acid sequence: CASSPFSNPGNTIYF.

This CDR3 is CASSLGVGQGGQPQHF. The CDR3 region has the DNA TGTGCCAGCAGCTTAGGGGTTGGACAGGGAGGTCAGCCCCAGCATTTT. The rearrangement uses TRBV7-9 and TRBJ1-5; TRBD1 aligns across 8 bases. Germline loops: CDR1 SEHNR, CDR2 FQNEAQ (reference sequence). This CDR3 has 16 residues. Germline trimming cut 1 base from V and 6 bases from J; bases unmatched to any gene: 8.

CDR3 in amino acids: CAWSSTNQPQHF. The CDR3 DNA reads as TGTGCCTGGAGTTCAACAAATCAGCCCCAGCATTTT. The rearrangement links TRBV30 to TRBJ1-5; D is undetermined. CDR1 is GTSNPN, CDR2 SVGIG, per germline (reference sequence). Trimming removed 2 bases from V and 4 bases from J, with 6 bases in between. There are 12 residues in the CDR3.

The chain's CDR3 is CASSPQSRDTLDHQPQHF. The CDR3 DNA reads TGTGCCAGCTCACCACAGAGCCGGGACACCCTGGACCATCAGCCCCAGCATTTT. V usage is TRBV18 and J usage is TRBJ1-5; tentatively, D is TRBD1 (6 bases). The length of the CDR3 is 18 residues. Germline V gene lookup returns CDR1 KGHSH and CDR2 LQKENI. Deletions cut 1 base from V and 5 bases from J, with 21 bases between.

The chain is built from TRBV27 and TRBJ2-1, with 9 positions matching TRBD1. V lost 8 bases, J lost 11 bases, and 16 bases stayed unmatched. The CDR3 consists of 15 residues. Germline lookup yields CDR1 MNHEY and CDR2 SMNVEV (reference sequence). Here the CDR3 reads CASCPPGQGGPKQFF. CDR3 DNA: TGTGCCAGCTGCCCCCCGGGACAGGGTGGTCCTAAGCAGTTCTTC.

The chain links TRBV4-2 to TRBJ1-1; 7 bases line up with TRBD1. The ends lost 4 bases at V and 1 base at J; junction bases unmatched: 6. Germline CDR1 LGHNA, CDR2 YNFKEQ. The CDR3 covers 15 residues. This chain's CDR3 is CASSLTGTANTEAFF. Written as DNA, the CDR3 is TGTGCCAGCAGCCTAACCGGGACAGCGAACACTGAAGCTTTCTTT.

The V gene is TRBV5-1, the J gene TRBJ2-7, with D possibly being TRBD1 (5 bases). The CDR3 is made up of 16 amino acids. CDR1 and CDR2 from the germline V gene are SGHRS and YFSETQ. The V and J ends lost 0 bases and 4 bases respectively, with 17 bases between them. The CDR3 loop reads CASSLEGQGVGYEQYF. The CDR3 bases are TGCGCCAGCAGCTTGGAGGGGCAGGGTGTCGGGTACGAGCAGTACTTC.

The CDR3 DNA follows: TGTGCCAGCAGTTCCAACAGAATCTACGAGCAGTACTTC. Its protein is CASSSNRIYEQYF. The rearrangement joins TRBV6-6 to TRBJ2-7; D gene unclear. This CDR3 is 13 amino acids long. Germline CDR1 is MNHNY and CDR2 is SVGAGI (reference sequence). Trimming took off 4 bases at V and 3 bases at J, with 10 bases between the two ends.

J is TRBJ2-1 and V is TRBV9; D is undetermined. V lost 1 base and J 9 bases, leaving 8 bases between the germline ends. From germline, CDR1 is SGDLS and CDR2 YYNGEE. The CDR3 runs to 12 residues. The CDR3 is CASSVSEFEQFF. The CDR3 coding sequence is TGTGCCAGCAGCGTAAGTGAGTTTGAGCAGTTCTTC. The whole variable domain, filled in from reference TRBV9 and TRBJ2-1, reads DSGVTQTPKHLITATGQRVTLRCSPRSGDLSVYWYQQSLDQGLQFLIQYYNGEERAKGNILERFSAQQFPDLHSELNLSSLELGDSALYFCASSVSEFEQFFGPGTRLTVL.

This sequence joins TRBV5-5 and TRBJ2-7, with D perhaps TRBD2 (6 bases). Trimming cost V 5 bases and J 3 bases, with 24 bases left between them. CDR1 SGHKS and CDR2 YYEKEE come from the germline V gene (reference sequence). The CDR3 runs 17 residues. The CDR3 region has the DNA TGTGCCAGCAGACCTCATCCAGCGGGCTCGGGAGACTACGAGCAGTACTTC. It yields the protein CASRPHPAGSGDYEQYF.

This rearrangement joins TRBV12-2 to TRBJ1-1. TRBV12-2 is designated a pseudogene. There are 14 residues in the CDR3. Here the CDR3 reads CASRLSVGGTEAFF. CDR3 nucleotides: TGTGCAAGTCGCCTAAGCGTCGGTGGCACTGAAGCTTTCTTT.

This sequence joins TRBV5-6 and TRBJ1-4, with unresolved D. Looked up from germline, CDR1 is SGHDT and CDR2 is YYEEEE. The CDR3 spans 13 residues. V was clipped by 2 bases and J by 10 bases, with 12 bases between them. CDR3 in amino acids: CASSFGGPGKLFF. The DNA for the CDR3 is TGTGCCAGCAGCTTCGGCGGTCCGGGAAAACTGTTTTTT.

The chain couples TRBV27 to TRBJ2-1, with D tentatively TRBD1 (5 bases). Germline V CDR1 and CDR2: MNHEY, SMNVEV (reference sequence). V was cut by 3 bases and J by 10 bases, with 13 bases left in between. CDR3 size: 13 residues. CDR3 loop: CASSFRSAGEQFF. In DNA, the CDR3 is TGTGCCAGCAGTTTCCGATCGGCAGGGGAGCAGTTCTTC.

This sequence joins TRBV19 and TRBJ1-2; D not resolved. This CDR3 contains 14 residues. V lost 5 bases and J 4 bases, leaving 14 bases between the germline ends. Germline V lookup: CDR1 LNHDA, CDR2 SQIVND (reference sequence). DNA for the CDR3: TGTGCCAGTAGTTCCTCGGGAGCCCTCTATGGCTACACCTTC. It specifies CASSSSGALYGYTF. Drawing the rest from reference TRBV19 and TRBJ1-2, the complete variable domain is DGGITQSPKYLFRKEGQNVTLSCEQNLNHDAMYWYRQDPGQGLRLIYYSQIVNDFQKGDIAEGYSVSREKKESFPLTVTSAQKNPTAFYLCASSSSGALYGYTFGSGTRLTVV.

This rearrangement joins TRBV7-9 to TRBJ2-7; maybe TRBD2 (6 bases). The CDR3 length is 14 residues. V shed 7 bases and J shed 4 bases, with 17 bases lying between them. CDR1 SEHNR and CDR2 FQNEAQ come from the germline V gene (reference sequence). For the CDR3, the DNA is TGTGCCAGCACAACCGGGACTGGAGCTTACGAGCAGTACTTC. Translated: CASTTGTGAYEQYF. The variable domain in full, with the rest retrieved from reference TRBV7-9 and TRBJ2-7, is DTGVSQNPRHKITKRGQNVTFRCDPISEHNRLYWYRQTLGQGPEFLTYFQNEAQLEKSRLLSDRFSAERPKGSFSTLEIQRTEQGDSAMYLCASTTGTGAYEQYFGPGTRLTVT.

The gene calls are TRBV28 and TRBJ1-1, with 8 bases that match TRBD1. CDR1 and CDR2 (germline): MDHEN, SYDVKM. The CDR3 consists of 14 residues. V lost 6 bases and J lost 1; bases outside the gene matches: 4. The CDR3, as DNA: TGTGCCAGCAGCCCAGGGGGCCGGAACACTGAAGCTTTCTTT. This encodes CASSPGGRNTEAFF.

The chain employs TRBV13 and TRBJ1-1, with 8 bases that match TRBD1. Germline V gene data show CDR1 as PRHDT and CDR2 as FYEKMQ (reference sequence). The CDR3 has 13 residues. The V segment lost 5 bases and the J segment 3 bases; nucleotides outside the gene matches: 2. The CDR3 protein is CASSRQGYTEAFF. The DNA for the CDR3 is TGTGCCAGCAGCCGACAGGGGTACACTGAAGCTTTCTTT.

This chain links TRBV21-1 with TRBJ2-6; TRBD2 was called by the table and not checked on the DNA. TRBV21-1 is a listed pseudogene. The CDR3 sequence is 18 residues long. The CDR3 region is CASTGGKREGSGANVLTF. The CDR3 nucleotides are TGTGCCAGCACCGGAGGGAAAAGGGAAGGCTCTGGGGCCAACGTCCTGACTTTC.

The CDR3 bases are TGTGCCAGCAGTCCAATACAGGGGGTGGATGAAAAACTGTTTTTT. The encoded protein is CASSPIQGVDEKLFF. The chain joins TRBV27 to TRBJ1-4, with 8 bases matching TRBD1. The CDR3 is made up of 15 amino acids. V lost 5 bases, J lost 6 bases, and 8 bases stayed unmatched. Looked up from germline, CDR1 is MNHEY and CDR2 is SMNVEV (reference sequence).

The rearrangement joins TRBV27 to TRBJ1-5; perhaps TRBD1 as D (6 bases). The CDR3 has 14 amino acids. The ends were cut back, 3 bases at V and 7 bases at J, with 13 bases in the middle. The V gene's germline CDR1 is MNHEY and CDR2 SMNVEV (reference sequence). For the CDR3, the DNA is TGTGCCAGCAGTTTCCGACAGGTAGGGCAGCCCCAGCATTTT. It yields the protein CASSFRQVGQPQHF.

The chain employs TRBV5-8 and TRBJ1-1; perhaps TRBD1 as D (6 bases). Trimming stripped 6 bases from V and 0 bases from J, with 12 bases between. CDR3 length: 14 residues. Germline CDR1 is SGHTS and CDR2 is YDEGEE. This CDR3 is CASTYRAMNTEAFF. The DNA for the CDR3 is TGTGCCAGCACCTACAGGGCCATGAACACTGAAGCTTTCTTT.

V gene TRBV7-2 combines with J gene TRBJ2-1; TRBD2 agrees at 9 bases. The CDR3 is 15 amino acids. The germline gives CDR1 SGHTA, CDR2 FQGNSA. Germline trimming cut 6 bases from V and 2 bases from J; bases unmatched to any gene: 5. The CDR3 loop is CASRRAGGPYNEQFF. DNA of the CDR3: TGTGCCAGCAGGCGTGCGGGGGGGCCCTACAATGAGCAGTTCTTC.